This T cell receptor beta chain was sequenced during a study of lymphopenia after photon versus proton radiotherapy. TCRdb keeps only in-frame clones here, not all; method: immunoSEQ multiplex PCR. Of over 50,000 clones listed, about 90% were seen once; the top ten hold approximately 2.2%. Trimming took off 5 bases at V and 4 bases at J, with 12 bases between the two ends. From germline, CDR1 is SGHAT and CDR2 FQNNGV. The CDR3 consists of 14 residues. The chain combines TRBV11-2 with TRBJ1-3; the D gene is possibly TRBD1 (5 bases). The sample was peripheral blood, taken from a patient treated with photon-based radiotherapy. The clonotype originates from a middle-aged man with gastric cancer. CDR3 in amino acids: CASSPGTAGNTIYF. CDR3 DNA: TGTGCCAGCAGCCCCGGGACTGCGGGAAACACCATATATTTT.